This T cell receptor (beta chain) appears in the sequencing data of a study of blood T cell repertoires in COVID-19. Across the study: COVID-19 samples collected from the United States, Italy and Spain covered acute and convalescent phases. PBMCs, B-cell-depleted T cells, or T cells were the source of the cDNA or gDNA that made up the material.

Source study methods: Estimation of nucleated cell counts relied on the amplification of reference gene primers. This table comes from immunoSEQ multiplex PCR, and its TCRdb copy is limited to in-frame clones, with some not included. V and J calls and clone size follow that table, whereas D and trimming were derived from the DNA. The sample shows 97,000 or so clones, around 86% of them seen only once. With V trimmed by 2 bases and J by 2 bases, 4 bases remained unmatched. The length of the CDR3 is 17 residues. Germline V gene sequence: CDR1 SGHNT, CDR2 YYREEE (reference sequence). V gene TRBV5-4 combines with J gene TRBJ2-2, with 12 bases identical to TRBD2. Sequencing was carried out using peripheral blood. This TCR derives from a man over 45 with active or convalescent COVID-19. The CDR3 loop is CASSLGLAGKNTGELFF. In DNA form, the CDR3 reads TGTGCCAGCAGCTTAGGACTAGCGGGGAAAAACACCGGGGAGCTGTTTTTT. Variable domain in full (rest from reference TRBV5-4 and TRBJ2-2): ETGVTQSPTHLIKTRGQQVTLRCSSQSGHNTVSWYQQALGQGPQFIFQYYREEENGRGNFPPRFSGLQFPNYSSELNVNALELDDSALYLCASSLGLAGKNTGELFFGEGSRLTVL.